The rows below give T cell receptor beta chains drawn from one sample of a study of patients and donors after allogeneic stem cell transplantation. TCRdb analysed the RT-PCR reads with MiXCR anew, one entry per CDR3 protein. Counted here are 150,000 to 250,000 distinct CDR3 sequences, about 40% occurring once; the ten biggest clones make up around 35%. The sample comprised blood, either unsorted or a sorted T cell fraction (not recorded which). These receptor sequences come from a human donor who was either an allogeneic HSCT recipient or a stem cell or donor lymphocyte infusion donor (not recorded which). It is not recorded whose cells these are; they may come from a transplant donor. Both conserved end residues are part of each CDR3. The D gene is left open where the match is weak. Expanded clones get a size class; other rows say once, few or many, or leave the size out.

TRBJ1-4	NA	NA	TRBV27	TGTGCCAGCAGCCGGTCGGGGGTGTCTGAAAAACTGTTTTTT	CASSRSGVSEKLFF
TRBJ2-1	NA	few	TRBV5-1	TGCGCCAGCAGCCCCCTCCCTCTGGGAGAGCAGTTCTTC	CASSPLPLGEQFF
TRBJ2-7	NA	NA	TRBV12-3/TRBV12-4	TGTGCCAGCAGACCCCCGGCAGGAGCTTCCTACGAGCAGTACTTC	CASRPPAGASYEQYF
TRBJ1-1	TRBD1	NA	TRBV7-3	TGTGCCAGCAGCCCGCACCGACAGGGACTGAACACTGAAGCTTTCTTT	CASSPHRQGLNTEAFF
TRBJ1-2	NA	few	TRBV24-1	TGTGCCACCAGTCCCGGGATAAATAACTATGGCTACACCTTC	CATSPGINNYGYTF
TRBJ1-1	TRBD1	NA	TRBV29-1	TGCAGCGTCGTACAGGGGGCTCGCACTGAAGCTTTCTTT	CSVVQGARTEAFF
TRBJ2-2	TRBD2	NA	TRBV12-3/TRBV12-4	TGTGCCAGCAGTTTAGATGCGGGAGTCTCCGGGGAGCTGTTTTTT	CASSLDAGVSGELFF
TRBJ2-3	TRBD1	once	TRBV12-3/TRBV12-4	TGTGCCAGTAATGGACAGGGGATAGATACGCAGTATTTT	CASNGQGIDTQYF
TRBJ1-1	TRBD1	NA	TRBV12-3/TRBV12-4	TGTGCCAGCAGTTATCAGGGGGGGAACACTGAAGCTTTCTTT	CASSYQGGNTEAFF
TRBJ1-5	TRBD1	many	TRBV5-1	TGCGCCAGCAGATTGACAGGGCTAAGTAATCAGCCCCAGCATTTT	CASRLTGLSNQPQHF
TRBJ2-4	TRBD2	NA	TRBV29-1	TGCAGCACGCTTGGGACTAGCGGGAACGACAACATTCAGTACTTC	CSTLGTSGNDNIQYF
TRBJ2-1	TRBD2	NA	TRBV7-2	TGTGCCAGCAGTTCCTTGACTAGCGGGAGATATTCATGTGAGCAGTTCTTC	CASSSLTSGRYSCEQFF
TRBJ2-3	NA	NA	TRBV7-2	TGTGCCAGCAGCTTAGATGGTCCCACAGATACGCAGTATTTT	CASSLDGPTDTQYF
TRBJ2-1	NA	NA	TRBV7-3	TGTGCCAGCAGCTTATTTACCATGGAGGAGCAGTTCTTC	CASSLFTMEEQFF
TRBJ2-1	TRBD2	NA	TRBV25-1	TGTGCCAGCAGTGAGCCCGGACTAGCGACAAACAATGAGCAGTTCTTC	CASSEPGLATNNEQFF
TRBJ1-6	NA	NA	TRBV6-2/TRBV6-3	TGTGCCAGCAGCCGGGGCCGGTTGAGACCCCTCCACTTT	CASSRGRLRPLHF
TRBJ1-1	NA	few	TRBV12-3/TRBV12-4	TGTGCCAGCAGTTTATTATATCGAGGGACTGAAGCTTTCTTT	CASSLLYRGTEAFF
TRBJ2-7	NA	NA	TRBV20-1	TGCAGTGCCCCCCTGGCGCTCGAGCAGTACTTC	CSAPLALEQYF
TRBJ1-1	NA	NA	TRBV9	TGTGCCAGCCGAGAGCTGGGGACCGCAAGCACTGAAGCTTTCTTT	CASRELGTASTEAFF
TRBJ1-5	NA	NA	TRBV5-6	TGTGCCAGCAGCTCACCAGGAGGTCAGCCCCAGCATTTT	CASSSPGGQPQHF
TRBJ1-5	TRBD1	few	TRBV7-2	TGTGCCAGCAGCCAGGGGGCCCAGCCCCAGCATTTT	CASSQGAQPQHF
TRBJ1-2	NA	NA	TRBV27	TGTGCCAGCAGTCCCCCAGGGGAGCCTGGAGGCTACACCTTC	CASSPPGEPGGYTF
TRBJ1-5	NA	few	TRBV5-1	TGCGCCAGCAGCCAGGACGGCGATAGCAATCAGCCCCAGCATTTT	CASSQDGDSNQPQHF
TRBJ2-5	TRBD2	NA	TRBV6-6	TGTGCCAGCAGTTACTTAGGTAGCGGGTACCAAGAGACCCAGTACTTC	CASSYLGSGYQETQYF
TRBJ2-1	TRBD2	NA	TRBV4-3	TGCGCCAGCAGCCTCTCTGGCGGGAGAGGCAATGAGCAGTTCTTC	CASSLSGGRGNEQFF
TRBJ2-3	TRBD2	NA	TRBV9	TGTGCCAGCAGCGTAGGACGGGAGGGCACAGATACGCAGTATTTT	CASSVGREGTDTQYF
TRBJ1-4	NA	NA	TRBV15	TGTGCCACCAGCAGAAATCGAGGGGAACTGTTTTTT	CATSRNRGELFF
TRBJ1-2	TRBD1	NA	TRBV9	TGTGCCAGCAGCGTGGGACAGGGGGCGGACTATGGCTACACCTTC	CASSVGQGADYGYTF
TRBJ1-5	NA	few	TRBV19	TGTGCCAGTAGTATAATGGCACTGAGCAATCAGCCCCAGCATTTT	CASSIMALSNQPQHF